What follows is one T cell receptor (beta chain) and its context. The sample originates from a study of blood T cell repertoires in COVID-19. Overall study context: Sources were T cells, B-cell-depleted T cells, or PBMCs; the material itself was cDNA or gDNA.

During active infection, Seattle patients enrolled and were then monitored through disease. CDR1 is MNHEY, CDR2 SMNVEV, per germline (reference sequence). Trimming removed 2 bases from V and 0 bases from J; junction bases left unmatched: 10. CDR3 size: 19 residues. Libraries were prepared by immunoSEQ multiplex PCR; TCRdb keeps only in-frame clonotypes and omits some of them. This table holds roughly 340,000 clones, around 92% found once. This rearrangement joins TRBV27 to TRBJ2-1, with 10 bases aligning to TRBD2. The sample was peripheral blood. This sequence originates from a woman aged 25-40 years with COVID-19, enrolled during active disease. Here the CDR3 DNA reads TGTGCCAGCAGTTTAGTTAGCGGGAGGTCCCGCCGCTCCTACAATGAGCAGTTCTTC. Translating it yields CASSLVSGRSRRSYNEQFF.